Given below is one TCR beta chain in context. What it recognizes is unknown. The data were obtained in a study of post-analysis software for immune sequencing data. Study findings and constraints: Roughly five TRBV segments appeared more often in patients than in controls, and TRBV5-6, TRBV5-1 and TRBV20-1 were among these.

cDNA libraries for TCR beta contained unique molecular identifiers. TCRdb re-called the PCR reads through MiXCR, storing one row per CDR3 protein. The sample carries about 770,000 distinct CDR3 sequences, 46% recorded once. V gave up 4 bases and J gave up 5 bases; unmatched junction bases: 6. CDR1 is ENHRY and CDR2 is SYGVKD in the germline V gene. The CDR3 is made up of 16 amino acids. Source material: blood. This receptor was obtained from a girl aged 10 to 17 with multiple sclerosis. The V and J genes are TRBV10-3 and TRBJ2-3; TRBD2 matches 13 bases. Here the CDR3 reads CAISAGLAGDIDTQYF. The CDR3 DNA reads TGTGCCATCAGTGCAGGACTAGCGGGAGATATAGATACGCAGTATTTT.